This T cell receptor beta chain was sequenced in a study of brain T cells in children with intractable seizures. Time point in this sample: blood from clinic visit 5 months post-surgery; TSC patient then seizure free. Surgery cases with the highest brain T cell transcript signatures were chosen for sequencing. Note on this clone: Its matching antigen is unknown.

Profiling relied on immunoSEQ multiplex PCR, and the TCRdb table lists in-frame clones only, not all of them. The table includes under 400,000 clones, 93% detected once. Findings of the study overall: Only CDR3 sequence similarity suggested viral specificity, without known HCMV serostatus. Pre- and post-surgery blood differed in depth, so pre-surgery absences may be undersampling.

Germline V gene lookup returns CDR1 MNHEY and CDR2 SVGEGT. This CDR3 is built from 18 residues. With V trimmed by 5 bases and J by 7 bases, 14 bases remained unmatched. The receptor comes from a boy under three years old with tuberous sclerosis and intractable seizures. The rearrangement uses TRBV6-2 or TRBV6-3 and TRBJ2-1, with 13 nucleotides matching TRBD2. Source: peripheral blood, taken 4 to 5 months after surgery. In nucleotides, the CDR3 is TGTGCCAGCAGTACCTTAGGAGCCGGGACTAGCGGGAAAAATGAGCAGTTCTTC. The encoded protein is CASSTLGAGTSGKNEQFF.